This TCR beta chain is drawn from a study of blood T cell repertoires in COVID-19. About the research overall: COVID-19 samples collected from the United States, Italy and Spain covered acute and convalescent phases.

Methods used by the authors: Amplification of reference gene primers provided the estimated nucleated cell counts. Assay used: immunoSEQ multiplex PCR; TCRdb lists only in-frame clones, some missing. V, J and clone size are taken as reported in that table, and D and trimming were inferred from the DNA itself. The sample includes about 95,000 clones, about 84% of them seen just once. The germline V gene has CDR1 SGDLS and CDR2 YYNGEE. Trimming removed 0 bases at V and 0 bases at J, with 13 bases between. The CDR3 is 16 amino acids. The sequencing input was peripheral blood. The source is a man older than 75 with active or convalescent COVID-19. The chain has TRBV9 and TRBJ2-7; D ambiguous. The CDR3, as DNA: TGTGCCAGCAGCGTAGACGAGGTGGTGGGCTCCTACGAGCAGTACTTC. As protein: CASSVDEVVGSYEQYF.